This entry lists 28 T cell receptor beta chains sequenced from one sample in a study of shared clonotypes between healthy human individuals. Clones were read by immunoSEQ multiplex PCR, and TCRdb kept only the in-frame ones, dropping some. The sample has nearly 1,000,000 clones; approximately 76% are singletons. Input material: memory CD4+ T cells sorted from blood. Subset denoted: CD45RA-negative fraction. The source is a man younger than 30 in good health.

This clone was counted between two and nine times. The V and J genes are TRBV30 and TRBJ2-5; 7 bases align to TRBD2. Germline loops: CDR1 GTSNPN, CDR2 SVGIG (reference sequence). V gave up 3 bases and J gave up 3 bases; unmatched junction bases: 7. The CDR3 is made up of 14 amino acids. The CDR3 loop reads CAWSVGLDEETQYF. CDR3 coding DNA: TGTGCCTGGAGCGTAGGACTAGACGAAGAGACCCAGTACTTC.

This chain links TRBV6-6 with TRBJ2-2; no clear D gene. From germline, CDR1 is MNHNY and CDR2 SVGAGI (reference sequence). This CDR3 spans 14 amino acids. Trimming stripped 0 bases from V and 5 bases from J, with 7 bases between. For the CDR3, the DNA is TGTGCCAGCAGTTACTCGGCAGATACCGGGGAGCTGTTTTTT. This encodes CASSYSADTGELFF.

CDR3 region: CASSSIAGLRGNEQFF. The CDR3 DNA reads TGTGCCAGCAGCTCCATCGCAGGTCTCAGAGGGAATGAGCAGTTCTTC. J is TRBJ2-1 and V is TRBV7-8; weak D call: TRBD2 (5 bases). The length of the CDR3 is 16 residues. Germline V gene lookup returns CDR1 SGHVS and CDR2 FQNEAQ. V lost 4 bases to trimming and J lost 7 bases, with 20 bases between them.

The chain uses TRBV29-1 and TRBJ2-7, with a possible D match to TRBD2 (5 bases). CDR3 size: 11 residues. V lost 7 bases to trimming and J lost 2 bases, with 9 bases between them. Germline V gene sequence: CDR1 SQVTM, CDR2 ANQGSEA. The CDR3 loop reads CSGRFPYEQYF. The CDR3 DNA reads TGCAGCGGGAGGTTTCCCTACGAGCAGTACTTC.

As for this clone: Other nucleotide sequences in the sample specify the same CDR3. J is TRBJ2-7 and V is TRBV18; 9 bases agree with TRBD1. Germline V gene lookup returns CDR1 KGHSH and CDR2 LQKENI. The CDR3 is 13 residues long. With V trimmed by 3 bases and J by 5 bases, 2 bases remained unmatched. CDR3 region: CASSPGQGHEQYF. Here the CDR3 DNA reads TGTGCCAGCTCACCGGGACAGGGCCACGAGCAGTACTTC.

There are a few counts of this clone. J is TRBJ1-1 and V is TRBV10-2; no reliable D call. V lost 3 bases, J lost 10 bases, and 15 bases lay in between. In germline, CDR1 is WSHSY, CDR2 SAAADI. This CDR3 has 13 residues. The CDR3 is CASSEGIKGTAFF. Written as DNA, the CDR3 is TGCGCCAGCAGTGAAGGGATAAAAGGCACAGCTTTCTTT.

Comments on this clone: Within the sample, other DNA sequences also encode this same CDR3. The rearrangement uses TRBV18 and TRBJ2-7, with TRBD1 matching 9 bases. This CDR3 has 15 amino acids. J lost 2 bases, V lost 1 base, and 3 bases had no gene match. Germline V CDR1 and CDR2: KGHSH, LQKENI. The CDR3 loop is CASSPQGQGTYEQYF. DNA of the CDR3: TGTGCCAGCTCACCACAGGGACAGGGAACCTACGAGCAGTACTTC.

The chain links TRBV19 to TRBJ1-6; possible D gene TRBD1, 6 bases. The CDR3 has 14 residues. Per the germline V gene, CDR1 is LNHDA and CDR2 is SQIVND (reference sequence). Between the trimmed V and J ends, which lost 8 bases and 7 bases, there was a span of 15 bases. The CDR3 DNA is TGTGCCAGTTCAGAACAGGGCGGAAATTCACCCCTCCACTTT. This sequence encodes CASSEQGGNSPLHF.

This clone is a singleton in its sample. The V gene is TRBV15, the J gene TRBJ2-7; TRBD2 aligns across 7 bases. This CDR3 spans 14 amino acids. J gave up 5 bases and V 0 bases, and 4 bases lay outside the gene matches. The germline gives CDR1 LNHNV, CDR2 YYDKDF (reference sequence). The CDR3 bases are TGTGCCACCAGCAGAGATTTTGGGGGGGACGAGCAGTACTTC. It is translated as CATSRDFGGDEQYF.

Note on this clone: The CDR3 carries no conserved terminal phenylalanine or tryptophan, so it likely arises from a read error. Because the CDR3's place on the DNA is in doubt, the DNA is left out and the CDR3 is given as listed by TCRdb. The gene calls are TRBV5-1 and TRBJ2-7. Germline-derived CDR1 and CDR2 are SGHRS and YFSETQ. Both ends counted, the CDR3 spans 15 residues. CDR3 in amino acids: CASSLARIGRSYVPL.

This clone was seen at least ten times. The chain has TRBV11-3 and TRBJ1-1; the D gene is possibly TRBD1 (6 bases). Trimming took 0 bases from V and 7 from J, leaving 9 bases between them. CDR1 and CDR2 from the germline V gene are SGHNT and YENEEA. This CDR3 contains 13 residues. CDR3 bases: TGTGCCAGCAGCTTAGATGGACAGAGTGAAGCTTTCTTT. This encodes CASSLDGQSEAFF. Full variable domain (missing parts from reference TRBV11-3 and TRBJ1-1): EAGVVQSPRYKIIEKKQPVAFWCNPISGHNTLYWYLQNLGQGPELLIRYENEEAVDDSQLPKDRFSAERLKGVDSTLKIQPAELGDSAVYLCASSLDGQSEAFFGQGTRLTVV.

The CDR3 DNA is TGTGCCAGCAGCCCGGGGACAGAGAACACTGAAGCTTTCTTT. Protein sequence: CASSPGTENTEAFF. The rearrangement joins TRBV7-2 to TRBJ1-1; 7 bases line up with TRBD1. In germline, CDR1 is SGHTA, CDR2 FQGNSA. There are 14 residues in the CDR3. V lost 5 bases and J lost 1; bases outside the gene matches: 4. Full variable domain (missing parts from reference TRBV7-2 and TRBJ1-1): GAGVSQSPSNKVTEKGKDVELRCDPISGHTALYWYRQSLGQGLEFLIYFQGNSAPDKSGLPSDRFSAERTGGSVSTLTIQRTQQEDSAVYLCASSPGTENTEAFFGQGTRLTVV.

Details on this clone: A read error may be the cause here, since a much bigger clone is one base away. The sample holds other DNA sequences that translate to the same CDR3. The chain is built from TRBV6-1 and TRBJ2-5, with 11 nucleotides matching TRBD2. The CDR3 extends over 14 amino acids. The germline gives CDR1 MNHNS, CDR2 SASEGT. The CDR3 DNA reads as TGCGCCAGCAGAAAACTAGCGGGAGTAGAGACCCAGTACTTC. Amino acids: CASRKLAGVETQYF.

The chain joins TRBV7-2 to TRBJ1-1; 10 bases line up with TRBD1. The CDR3 totals 14 residues. The V segment lost 3 bases and the J segment 5 bases; nucleotides outside the gene matches: 3. CDR1 is SGHTA and CDR2 is FQGNSA in the germline V gene. CDR3 sequence: CASSFGTGVTEAFF. Here the CDR3 DNA reads TGTGCCAGCAGCTTCGGGACAGGGGTGACTGAAGCTTTCTTT.

CDR3 sequence reads: CASSPTPGQGRYEQYF. In DNA, the CDR3 is TGTGCCAGCAGCCCAACACCGGGACAGGGGCGCTACGAGCAGTACTTC. This chain uses TRBV7-2 with TRBJ2-7; 10 bases agree with TRBD1. CDR1 is SGHTA, CDR2 FQGNSA, per germline. With V trimmed by 5 bases and J by 3 bases, 10 bases remained unmatched. The CDR3 consists of 16 residues.

The rearrangement links TRBV7-9 to TRBJ1-4; 7 nucleotides match TRBD1. This CDR3 comprises 16 residues. Trimming took 4 bases from V and 0 from J; bases not matched to a gene: 5. The V gene's germline CDR1 is SEHNR and CDR2 FQNEAQ (reference sequence). The CDR3 DNA reads TGTGCCAGCAGCTCCGGGACAGCAGCAACTAATGAAAAACTGTTTTTT. Translation gives CASSSGTAATNEKLFF. The entire variable domain, with the rest obtained from reference TRBV7-9 and TRBJ1-4, is as follows: DTGVSQNPRHKITKRGQNVTFRCDPISEHNRLYWYRQTLGQGPEFLTYFQNEAQLEKSRLLSDRFSAERPKGSFSTLEIQRTEQGDSAMYLCASSSGTAATNEKLFFGSGTQLSVL.

This clone was seen just once. As DNA, the CDR3 is TGTGCCAGCAGCTCCGGGACAGGGGCTGGCTACACCTTC. The encoded protein is CASSSGTGAGYTF. This chain uses TRBV28 with TRBJ1-2, with 10 positions matching TRBD1. With V trimmed by 6 bases and J by 7 bases, 5 bases remained unmatched. The germline V gene encodes CDR1 MDHEN and CDR2 SYDVKM. There are 13 residues in the CDR3.

This chain links TRBV9 with TRBJ1-1; 8 positions match TRBD1. Trimming at V came to 4 bases and at J to 3 bases, leaving 2 bases not matched to a gene. This CDR3 has 13 residues. The germline V gene encodes CDR1 SGDLS and CDR2 YYNGEE. CDR3 protein: CASSPGGDTEAFF. The DNA for the CDR3 is TGTGCCAGCAGCCCAGGGGGCGACACTGAAGCTTTCTTT.

V and J are TRBV6-1 and TRBJ1-1; possible D gene TRBD1, 5 bases. The CDR3 extends over 12 amino acids. The germline V and J ends were trimmed by 7 bases and 5 bases, with 11 bases remaining between them. Germline lookup yields CDR1 MNHNS and CDR2 SASEGT. CDR3 amino acids: CASNNEGTEAFF. CDR3 nucleotides: TGTGCCAGCAATAACGAGGGGACTGAAGCTTTCTTT.

In regard to this clone: Distinct nucleotide sequences in the sample also encode this CDR3. The V and J genes are TRBV9 and TRBJ2-7; TRBD1 aligns across 11 bases. In germline, CDR1 is SGDLS, CDR2 YYNGEE. J gave up 4 bases and V 2 bases, and 5 bases lay outside the gene matches. The CDR3 runs to 15 residues. The chain's CDR3 is CASSVGQGALYEQYF. DNA of the CDR3: TGTGCCAGCAGCGTCGGACAGGGGGCTCTATACGAGCAGTACTTC.

The chain employs TRBV5-1 and TRBJ2-1, with a possible D match to TRBD2 (7 bases). CDR3 size: 14 residues. Germline CDR1 is SGHRS and CDR2 is YFSETQ. V dropped 4 bases and J dropped 4 bases, with 12 bases sitting between them. As DNA, the CDR3 is TGCGCCAGCAGCCCAGCGGGGACATACAATGAGCAGTTCTTC. Protein sequence: CASSPAGTYNEQFF.

This chain joins TRBV6-5 and TRBJ2-1; TRBD2 might be the D (5 bases). CDR1 and CDR2 from the germline V gene are MNHEY and SVGAGI. V dropped 4 bases and J dropped 0 bases, with 10 bases sitting between them. This CDR3 spans 15 amino acids. The CDR3 nucleotides are TGTGCCAGCAGTTCTGGAGGTCTCTCCTACAATGAGCAGTTCTTC. Translating gives CASSSGGLSYNEQFF.

The J gene is TRBJ1-6, the V gene TRBV11-2, with 12 bases that match TRBD1. The germline gives CDR1 SGHAT, CDR2 FQNNGV. The CDR3 spans 15 residues. The V segment lost 5 bases and the J segment 7 bases; nucleotides outside the gene matches: 3. In DNA form, the CDR3 reads TGTGCCAGCAGCCAGGGGACAGGGGGCAATTCACCCCTCCACTTT. Protein sequence: CASSQGTGGNSPLHF.

The chain recombines TRBV10-3 with TRBJ1-4, with 7 nucleotides matching TRBD1. The germline V gene encodes CDR1 ENHRY and CDR2 SYGVKD. With 0 bases clipped from V and 4 bases from J, the junction kept 5 bases outside the gene matches. The CDR3 loop spans 16 amino acids. The CDR3: CAISESPGQLNEKLFF. CDR3 bases: TGTGCCATCAGTGAGTCCCCGGGACAGCTTAATGAAAAACTGTTTTTT.

The rearrangement uses TRBV7-6 and TRBJ2-7; D remains unclear. V was cut by 5 bases and J by 4 bases, with 12 bases left in between. This CDR3 comprises 13 residues. The germline V gene has CDR1 SGHVS and CDR2 FNYEAQ. DNA for the CDR3: TGTGCCAGCAGCCACGTGAGGTTTTACGAGCAGTACTTC. Translation gives CASSHVRFYEQYF.

The chain is built from TRBV19 and TRBJ2-1; TRBD1 might be the D (6 bases). There are 12 residues in the CDR3. Trimming shortened V by 6 bases and J by 5 bases, and 8 bases separated the two germline ends. Per germline, CDR1 LNHDA and CDR2 SQIVND (reference sequence). CDR3 nucleotide sequence: TGTGCCAGTAGCGGACAGAACAATGAGCAGTTCTTC. Protein product: CASSGQNNEQFF.

CDR3 in amino acids: CASSPWVGEKLFF. The CDR3 DNA sequence: TGTGCCAGTAGTCCTTGGGTCGGTGAAAAACTGTTTTTT. V is TRBV19 and J is TRBJ1-4; D not certain. CDR3 length equals 13 residues. Germline CDR1 is LNHDA and CDR2 is SQIVND (reference sequence). V was shortened by 5 bases and J by 7 bases, with 11 bases between the two germline ends. The whole variable domain, filled in from reference TRBV19 and TRBJ1-4, reads DGGITQSPKYLFRKEGQNVTLSCEQNLNHDAMYWYRQDPGQGLRLIYYSQIVNDFQKGDIAEGYSVSREKKESFPLTVTSAQKNPTAFYLCASSPWVGEKLFFGSGTQLSVL.

This clone was observed a handful of times. The chain uses TRBV4-1 and TRBJ1-2; no firm D call. The V gene's germline CDR1 is MGHRA and CDR2 YSYEKL. The CDR3 length is 15 residues. Trimming cost V 3 bases and J 1 base, with 12 bases left between them. The CDR3 sequence is CASSQGPGGNYGYTF. The CDR3 nucleotides read TGCGCCAGCAGCCAGGGTCCCGGCGGTAACTATGGCTACACCTTC.